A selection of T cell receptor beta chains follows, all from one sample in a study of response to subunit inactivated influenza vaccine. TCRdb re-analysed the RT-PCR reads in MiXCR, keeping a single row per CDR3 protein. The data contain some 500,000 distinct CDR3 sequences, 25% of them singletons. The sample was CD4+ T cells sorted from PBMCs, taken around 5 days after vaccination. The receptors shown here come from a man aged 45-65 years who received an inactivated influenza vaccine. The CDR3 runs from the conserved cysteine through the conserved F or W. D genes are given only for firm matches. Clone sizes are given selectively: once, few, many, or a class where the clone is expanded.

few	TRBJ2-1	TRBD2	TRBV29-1	CSVEGTGTSVNEQFF	TGCAGCGTTGAAGGTACCGGGACTAGCGTCAATGAGCAGTTCTTC
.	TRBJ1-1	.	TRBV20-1	CSARVCIGGQLTEAFF	TGCAGTGCTAGAGTGTGTATAGGGGGGCAGCTCACTGAAGCTTTCTTT
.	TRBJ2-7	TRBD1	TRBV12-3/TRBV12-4	CASTRRGRTPGNEQYF	TGTGCCAGCACTAGAAGGGGGCGAACCCCTGGAAACGAGCAGTACTTC
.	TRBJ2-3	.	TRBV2	CASSDHTDTQYF	TGTGCCAGCAGTGACCACACAGATACGCAGTATTTT
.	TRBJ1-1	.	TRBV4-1	CASSQRGDGNTEAFF	TGCGCCAGCAGCCAAAGAGGGGACGGGAACACTGAAGCTTTCTTT
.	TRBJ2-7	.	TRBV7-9	CASSLSSRASLREQYF	TGTGCCAGCAGCTTAAGTAGCAGGGCGTCACTTCGCGAGCAGTACTTC
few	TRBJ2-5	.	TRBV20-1	CSARGTGVQETQYF	TGCAGTGCTAGAGGAACCGGGGTCCAAGAGACCCAGTACTTC
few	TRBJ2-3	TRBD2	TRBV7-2	CASQIAGSTDTQYF	TGTGCCAGCCAAATAGCGGGGAGCACAGATACGCAGTATTTT
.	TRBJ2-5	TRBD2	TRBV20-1	CSAPLGLAGGTQYF	TGCAGTGCACCCCTGGGACTAGCGGGGGGGACCCAGTACTTC
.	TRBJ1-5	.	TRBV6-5	CASSYSSRSNQPQHF	TGTGCCAGCAGTTACTCATCTCGTAGCAATCAGCCCCAGCATTTT
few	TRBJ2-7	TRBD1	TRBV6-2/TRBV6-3	CASSYSSTGARYEQYF	TGTGCCAGCAGTTACTCGTCGACAGGGGCTAGATACGAGCAGTACTTC
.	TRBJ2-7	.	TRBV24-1	CATSDPNYSSGSDEQYF	TGTGCCACCAGTGATCCCAATTACTCCTCCGGTTCCGACGAGCAGTACTTC
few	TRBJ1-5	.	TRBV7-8	CASSLAGNGLFSNQPQHF	TGTGCCAGCAGCTTAGCCGGCAACGGTTTGTTTAGCAATCAGCCCCAGCATTTT
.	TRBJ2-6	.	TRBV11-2	CASSPGTNKSSGANVLTF	TGTGCCAGCAGCCCTGGGACAAATAAGAGCTCTGGGGCCAACGTCCTGACTTTC
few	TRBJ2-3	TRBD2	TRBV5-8	CASSPPGLAATDTQYF	TGTGCCAGCAGCCCACCAGGACTAGCGGCTACAGATACGCAGTATTTT
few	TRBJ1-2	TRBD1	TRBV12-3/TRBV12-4	CASSSGQGDPYGYTF	TGTGCCAGCAGTTCGGGACAGGGGGACCCCTATGGCTACACCTTC
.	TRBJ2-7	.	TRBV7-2	CASSPGKEQYF	TGTGCCAGCAGCCCGGGGAAAGAGCAGTACTTC
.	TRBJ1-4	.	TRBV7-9	CASSLRSAINEKLFF	TGTGCCAGCAGCTTAAGGTCGGCAATTAATGAAAAACTGTTTTTT
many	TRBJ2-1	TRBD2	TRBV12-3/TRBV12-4	CASRPGLAGANEQFF	TGTGCCAGCAGGCCGGGACTAGCGGGGGCCAATGAGCAGTTCTTC
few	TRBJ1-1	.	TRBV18	CASSPDQNTEAFF	TGTGCCAGCTCACCGGACCAGAACACTGAAGCTTTCTTT
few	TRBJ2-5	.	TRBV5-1	CASSPGIVIETQYF	TGCGCCAGCAGCCCAGGGATAGTCATAGAGACCCAGTACTTC
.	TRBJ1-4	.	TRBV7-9	CASSQGGNTNEKLFF	TGTGCCAGCAGCCAAGGCGGGAACACTAATGAAAAACTGTTTTTT
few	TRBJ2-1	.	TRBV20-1	CSPVYNEQFF	TGCAGTCCAGTATACAATGAGCAGTTCTTC
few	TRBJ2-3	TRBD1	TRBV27	CASSSPLVKQGVLDTQYF	TGTGCCAGCAGTTCTCCCCTCGTTAAACAGGGGGTTTTGGATACGCAGTATTTT
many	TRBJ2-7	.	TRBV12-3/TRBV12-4	CASSSESYEQYF	TGTGCCAGCAGTTCAGAGTCCTACGAGCAGTACTTC
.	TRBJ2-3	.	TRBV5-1	CASSLAPGMDTQYF	TGCGCCAGCAGCTTGGCCCCGGGAATGGATACGCAGTATTTT
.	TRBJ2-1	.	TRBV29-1	CSVETGRGYNEQFF	TGCAGCGTAGAAACAGGGAGGGGCTACAATGAGCAGTTCTTC
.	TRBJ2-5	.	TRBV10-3	CAISGQQETQYF	TGTGCCATCAGCGGACAGCAAGAGACCCAGTACTTC
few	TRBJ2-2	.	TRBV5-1	CASSLRQDYTGELFF	TGCGCCAGCAGCCTACGCCAGGATTACACCGGGGAGCTGTTTTTT
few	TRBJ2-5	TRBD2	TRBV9	CASSVVSGSPQETQYF	TGTGCCAGCAGCGTAGTAAGCGGGAGCCCCCAAGAGACCCAGTACTTC
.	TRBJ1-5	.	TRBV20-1	CSANSQSGNQPQHF	TGCAGTGCTAATTCTCAGTCCGGCAATCAGCCCCAGCATTTT
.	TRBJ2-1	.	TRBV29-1	CSVEGVGKWVYNEQFF	TGCAGCGTTGAAGGAGTAGGGAAGTGGGTTTACAATGAGCAGTTCTTC
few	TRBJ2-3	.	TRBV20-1	CSVRGQGRIDTQYF	TGCAGTGTTCGGGGTCAGGGAAGGATAGATACGCAGTATTTT
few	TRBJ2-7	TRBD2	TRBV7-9	CASSPTSGSGRYEQYF	TGTGCCAGCAGCCCGACTAGCGGATCTGGGAGGTACGAGCAGTACTTC
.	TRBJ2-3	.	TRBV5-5	CASSLNPGDTQYF	TGTGCCAGCAGCTTGAACCCAGGGGATACGCAGTATTTT
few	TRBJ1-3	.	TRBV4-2	CASSQDLGEGSGNTIYF	TGTGCCAGCAGCCAAGATCTGGGAGAGGGAAGTGGAAACACCATATATTTT
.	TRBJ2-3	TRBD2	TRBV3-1	CASSQTAGGAWGDTQYF	TGTGCCAGCAGCCAAACCGCCGGGGGGGCCTGGGGAGATACGCAGTATTTT
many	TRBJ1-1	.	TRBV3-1	CASSQVRNTEAFF	TGTGCCAGCAGCCAAGTTCGGAACACTGAAGCTTTCTTT
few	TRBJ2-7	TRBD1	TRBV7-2	CASSLVTGDVYEQYF	TGTGCCAGCAGCTTAGTCACAGGGGATGTCTACGAGCAGTACTTC
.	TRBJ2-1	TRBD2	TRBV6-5	CASSYSTGGVGEQFF	TGTGCCAGCAGTTACTCGACCGGGGGGGTGGGTGAGCAGTTCTTC
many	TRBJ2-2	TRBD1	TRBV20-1	CSATTGGLGELFF	TGCAGTGCTACAACAGGGGGCCTCGGGGAGCTGTTTTTT
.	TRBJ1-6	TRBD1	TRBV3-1	CASSQGSDRVSPLHF	TGTGCCAGCAGCCAAGGTTCGGACAGGGTTTCACCCCTCCACTTT
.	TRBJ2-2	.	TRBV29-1	CSVDFRGIGELFF	TGCAGCGTTGATTTCCGGGGGATCGGGGAGCTGTTTTTT
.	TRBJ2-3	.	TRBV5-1	CASNGGLTDTQYF	TGCGCCAGCAATGGGGGGCTGACAGATACGCAGTATTTT
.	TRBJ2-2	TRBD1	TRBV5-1	CASSLARGLPNTGELFF	TGCGCCAGCAGCTTGGCCAGGGGGCTTCCGAACACCGGGGAGCTGTTTTTT
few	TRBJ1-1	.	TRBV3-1	CASSQQVVTEAFF	TGTGCCAGCAGCCAACAGGTAGTAACTGAAGCTTTCTTT
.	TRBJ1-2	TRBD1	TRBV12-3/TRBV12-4	CASSSTGNGYTF	TGTGCCAGCAGTTCGACAGGGAATGGCTACACCTTC
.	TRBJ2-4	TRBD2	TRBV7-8	CASSPPGGVAKNIQYF	TGTGCCAGCAGCCCCCCGGGGGGGGTAGCCAAAAACATTCAGTACTTC
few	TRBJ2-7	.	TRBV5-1	CASSLDPSGYEQYF	TGCGCCAGCAGCTTGGACCCTTCCGGCTACGAGCAGTACTTC
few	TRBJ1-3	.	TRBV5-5	CASSLGAGMGSGNTIYF	TGTGCCAGCAGCTTGGGCGCAGGGATGGGCTCTGGAAACACCATATATTTT
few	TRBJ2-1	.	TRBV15	CATSRDKKYNEQFF	TGTGCCACCAGCAGAGACAAGAAATACAATGAGCAGTTCTTC
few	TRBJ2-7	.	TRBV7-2	CASSLDGAGLSYEQYF	TGTGCCAGCAGCTTAGACGGGGCAGGGTTGTCCTACGAGCAGTACTTC
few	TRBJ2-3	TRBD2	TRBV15	CATSRGLAGEADTQYF	TGTGCCACCAGCAGAGGGCTAGCGGGAGAAGCAGATACGCAGTATTTT
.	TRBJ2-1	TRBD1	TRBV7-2	CASSRGQGAAFF	TGTGCCAGCAGCCGAGGACAGGGGGCTGCGTTCTTC
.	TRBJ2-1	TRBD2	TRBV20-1	CSARGVAGVGEQFF	TGCAGTGCTAGGGGAGTAGCGGGAGTTGGTGAGCAGTTCTTC
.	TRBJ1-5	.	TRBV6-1	CASSETGPQPQHF	TGTGCCAGCAGTGAGACAGGCCCCCAGCCCCAGCATTTT
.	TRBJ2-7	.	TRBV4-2	CASSQAGERGEQYF	TGTGCCAGCAGCCAAGCGGGCGAAAGGGGCGAGCAGTACTTC